This TCR beta chain was identified in a study of cytomegalovirus exposure and HLA in healthy donors. The study, taken as a whole, reports: HLA restriction was apparent for most CMV-associated TCR beta chains in a later analysis. 15,000 to 20,000 TCR beta sequences were associated with HLA alleles at 0.05 false discovery rate in a later analysis.

Trimming cost V 0 bases and J 4 bases; bases outside gene matches: 4. This CDR3 spans 15 amino acids. CDR1 is SGHTA and CDR2 is FQGNSA in the germline V gene. The PCR had 60 Vbeta and 13 Jbeta primers. The protocol was immunoSEQ multiplex PCR, while the TCRdb copy is restricted to in-frame clones and leaves out a portion. The table records roughly 120,000 clones, around 70% of them present only once. Comment on this clone: Its antigen is unknown.

The chain links TRBV7-2 to TRBJ1-2, with 8 bases that match TRBD1. The TCR was taken from a man aged 30 to 45 in good health and CMV-seropositive. The sequenced sample consisted of PBMCs. In DNA, the CDR3 is TGTGCCAGCAGCTTAGCGCTTACAGGGGGCTATGGCTACACCTTC. Translating gives CASSLALTGGYGYTF.